This TCR beta chain was sequenced during a study of beta chain features in type 1 diabetes. With 4 bases removed from V and 2 bases from J, the gap between germline ends came to 15 bases. Germline V gene data show CDR1 as KGHSH and CDR2 as LQKENI. The CDR3 length is 15 residues. Since all of the isolated RNA was reverse transcribed, expressed TCRB transcripts were what got sequenced. Using immunoSEQ multiplex PCR, the repertoire was profiled, and TCRdb retains in-frame clones only, with some absent. The data show about 650,000 clones, 9.5% to 15% seen once. This clone was seen more than once but under ten times. Its cognate antigen is unknown. A CD45RO/CCR7/CD25/CD127/CD95/CD27 panel sorted naive, central memory, regulatory and stem cell-like memory CD4+ cells. Purity exceeded 95% in all sorted populations. Study conclusions and caveats: TCRB rearrangement may or may not be influenced by HLA type; here this remained unresolved. TCRB CDR3s from Type 1 diabetes patients were moderately but significantly shorter in all four CD4+ subsets. It was possible that PCR favored shorter templates, equally so in patients and controls.

This clonotype originated in a man between 25 and 39 years old with type 1 diabetes. The chain joins TRBV18 to TRBJ2-7, with a possible D match to TRBD1 (6 bases). Sequences were obtained from naive CD4+ T cells from blood. The CDR3 spells CASSLGQSSAYEQYF. The CDR3 nucleotides are TGTGCCAGCTCACTTGGACAGTCATCAGCCTACGAGCAGTACTTC.